This TCR beta chain was profiled in a study of cytomegalovirus exposure and HLA in healthy donors. Looked up from germline, CDR1 is MGHRA and CDR2 is YSYEKL. This CDR3 comprises 15 residues. V was clipped by 0 bases and J by 6 bases; unmatched bases: 5. Study results and caveats: The investigators catalogued about 170 TCR beta chains as cytomegalovirus-associated. Confirmation was obtained in vitro that three CMV-associated chains are specific for CMV antigens.

Regarding this clone: Antigen: not known.

Both 60 Vbeta primers and 13 Jbeta primers went into the PCR. Assay used: immunoSEQ multiplex PCR; TCRdb lists only in-frame clones, some missing. The table includes around 170,000 clones, over 65% detected once. Material for sequencing was PBMCs. The TCR comes from a woman aged 45-65 years in good health and CMV-seropositive. The rearrangement joins TRBV4-1 to TRBJ2-3; TRBD2 agrees at 8 bases. CDR3 sequence reads: CASSQDRGGRDTQYF. CDR3 sequence (DNA): TGCGCCAGCAGCCAAGATCGCGGGGGGCGGGATACGCAGTATTTT.